A selection of T cell receptor beta chains follows, all from one sample in a study of T cells in Graves' hyperthyroidism and ophthalmopathy. TCRdb analysed the multiplex PCR reads with MiXCR anew, one entry per CDR3 protein. The sample has 250,000 to 350,000 distinct CDR3 sequences, about 18% seen once. Specimen: blood. These TCRs come from a woman between 55 and 75 years old with Graves' ophthalmopathy. The CDR3 runs from the conserved cysteine through the conserved F or W. The D gene is left open where the match is weak. Some rows mark clone size as missing; the rest say once, few, many or name a class of expanded clone.

TRBV20-1	TRBJ1-3	.	.	CSALTGSGNTIYF	TGCAGTGCCTTGACCGGGTCTGGAAACACCATATATTTT
TRBV6-5	TRBJ1-2	.	many	CASSYSLPSLGGYTF	TGTGCCAGCAGTTACTCCCTCCCAAGCCTGGGGGGCTACACCTTC
TRBV12-3/TRBV12-4	TRBJ1-3	.	many	CASSHMEASGNTIYF	TGTGCCAGCAGCCACATGGAGGCATCTGGAAACACCATATATTTT
TRBV7-9	TRBJ2-1	.	.	CASSLGSRLERPYNEQFF	TGTGCCAGCAGCTTAGGCTCCCGACTGGAAAGGCCCTACAATGAGCAGTTCTTC
TRBV6-2/TRBV6-3	TRBJ2-1	TRBD2	.	CAIHPGWLAGAVDEQFF	TGTGCCATCCACCCCGGATGGCTAGCGGGAGCTGTAGATGAGCAGTTCTTC
TRBV20-1	TRBJ2-7	.	many	CSAQNGLASYEQYF	TGCAGTGCCCAAAATGGGCTAGCTTCGTACGAGCAGTACTTC
TRBV20-1	TRBJ2-5	TRBD2	.	CSARGTSGRWETQYF	TGCAGTGCTAGAGGGACTAGCGGGAGGTGGGAGACCCAGTACTTC
TRBV6-6	TRBJ1-6	.	few	CASSYPPGQRILTPLHF	TGTGCCAGCAGTTACCCTCCAGGACAGCGGATACTGACTCCCCTCCACTTT
TRBV20-1	TRBJ2-3	TRBD2	.	CSVRLAGADTQYF	TGCAGTGTTCGACTAGCGGGAGCCGATACGCAGTATTTT
TRBV7-2	TRBJ2-3	TRBD2	many	CASSLALTSGGTDTQYF	TGTGCCAGCAGCTTAGCGCTGACTAGCGGAGGCACAGATACGCAGTATTTT
TRBV11-3	TRBJ2-1	.	many	CASSRQGSSYNEQFF	TGTGCCAGCAGCCGGCAGGGTAGCTCCTACAATGAGCAGTTCTTC
TRBV29-1	TRBJ2-3	TRBD2	many	CSVDEVAGEFTDTQYF	TGCAGCGTTGACGAGGTAGCGGGGGAGTTCACAGATACGCAGTATTTT
TRBV30	TRBJ1-2	.	.	CAWSVLFQRDGYTF	TGTGCCTGGAGTGTATTATTCCAGCGGGATGGCTACACCTTC
TRBV20-1	TRBJ1-6	.	many	CSARLQGANSPLHF	TGCAGTGCTAGACTTCAAGGGGCAAATTCACCCCTCCACTTT
TRBV15	TRBJ2-4	.	many	CATSRGTGTGLDKNIQYF	TGTGCCACCAGCAGAGGCACAGGGACGGGCTTGGACAAAAACATTCAGTACTTC
TRBV5-1	TRBJ2-7	.	many	CASSSAPDTLYEQYF	TGCGCCAGCAGCTCGGCGCCGGACACGTTGTACGAGCAGTACTTC
TRBV20-1	TRBJ2-5	.	few	CSASGDNQETQYF	TGCAGTGCTAGTGGGGACAACCAAGAGACCCAGTACTTC
TRBV9	TRBJ2-7	.	few	CASSVGPYYEQYF	TGTGCCAGCAGCGTAGGCCCATACTACGAGCAGTACTTC
TRBV20-1	TRBJ2-7	TRBD1	.	CSANTDRAYEQYF	TGCAGTGCAAACACGGACAGGGCTTACGAGCAGTACTTC
TRBV7-2	TRBJ1-4	TRBD1	many	CASSKNRGTNEKLFF	TGTGCCAGCAGCAAAAACAGGGGAACTAATGAAAAACTGTTTTTT
TRBV2	TRBJ1-2	.	many	CASSVKEADGYTF	TGTGCCAGCAGTGTTAAGGAGGCCGATGGCTACACCTTC
TRBV4-2	TRBJ2-6	.	.	CAGSQDRSPGANVLTF	TGTGCCGGCAGCCAAGACAGGAGCCCTGGGGCCAACGTCCTGACTTTC
TRBV5-1	TRBJ2-3	TRBD2	few	CASRSGGADTQYF	TGCGCCAGCAGATCTGGGGGGGCAGATACGCAGTATTTT
TRBV5-6	TRBJ2-1	.	.	CASSFGGGIGLDEQFF	TGTGCCAGCAGCTTCGGGGGTGGTATTGGACTGGATGAGCAGTTCTTC
TRBV18	TRBJ1-5	.	many	CASSPYSNQPQHF	TGTGCCAGCTCACCCTATAGCAATCAGCCCCAGCATTTT
TRBV7-2	TRBJ1-6	.	.	CASSQESALSYNSPLHF	TGCGCCAGCAGCCAAGAGTCCGCTCTCTCCTATAATTCACCCCTCCACTTT
TRBV6-1	TRBJ2-1	TRBD1	.	CASSIGTGDSNEQFF	TGTGCCAGCAGTATTGGGACAGGGGATTCGAATGAGCAGTTCTTC
TRBV2	TRBJ1-2	TRBD1	.	CASSGIPGQKNYGYTF	TGTGCCAGCAGTGGAATCCCGGGACAGAAAAACTATGGCTACACCTTC
TRBV6-6	TRBJ2-1	TRBD1	many	CASSYFSGQGDEQFF	TGTGCCAGCAGTTACTTTTCCGGCCAGGGGGATGAGCAGTTCTTC
TRBV6-1	TRBJ1-1	.	.	CTTLPPGKLNTEAFF	TGTACGACCCTACCTCCAGGGAAGCTGAACACTGAAGCTTTCTTT
TRBV5-1	TRBJ2-5	TRBD2	.	CASSSGTSGRAYQETQYF	TGCGCCAGCAGTAGCGGGACTAGCGGGAGGGCCTACCAAGAGACCCAGTACTTC
TRBV30	TRBJ1-6	.	.	CAWNTVSSPLHF	TGTGCCTGGAATACGGTGTCTTCACCCCTCCACTTT
TRBV20-1	TRBJ2-7	TRBD1	.	CSARGDSSYEQYF	TGCAGTGCTAGGGGGGACAGCTCCTACGAGCAGTACTTC
TRBV9	TRBJ2-7	TRBD1	.	CASSLKPGQRAYEQYF	TGTGCCAGCAGCCTAAAACCGGGACAGCGAGCCTACGAGCAGTACTTC
TRBV5-1	TRBJ2-3	TRBD1	many	CASSSGQGGFITDTQYF	TGCGCCAGCAGCTCGGGACAGGGAGGGTTTATCACAGATACGCAGTATTTT
TRBV11-1	TRBJ2-7	TRBD1	.	CASSFGQGYNEQYF	TGTGCCAGCAGCTTTGGACAGGGGTACAATGAGCAGTACTTC
TRBV11-2	TRBJ1-5	.	.	CASSKDGGTQPQHF	TGTGCCAGCAGCAAAGACGGGGGGACTCAGCCCCAGCATTTT
TRBV19	TRBJ1-5	.	.	CASSMQGRSSISNQPQHF	TGTGCCAGTAGTATGCAGGGTCGGTCCTCGATTAGCAATCAGCCCCAGCATTTT
TRBV27	TRBJ1-5	TRBD1	.	CASRKQGVNQPQHF	TGTGCCAGCAGGAAACAGGGGGTAAATCAGCCCCAGCATTTT
TRBV6-1	TRBJ1-3	.	.	CARTAGGNTIYF	TGTGCCCGTACGGCAGGTGGAAACACCATATATTTT